The source of this T cell receptor (beta chain) is a study of T cell changes during pregnancy in multiple sclerosis. Clones were read by immunoSEQ multiplex PCR, and TCRdb kept only the in-frame ones, dropping some. The sample has more than 25,000 clones, about 91% seen once. The CDR3 length is 18 residues. Trimming cost V 2 bases and J 6 bases; bases outside gene matches: 16. The V gene's germline CDR1 is SGHTA and CDR2 FQGTGA. This sequence joins TRBV7-3 and TRBJ2-7; 10 bases line up with TRBD2. This specimen consisted of CD8+ T cells from peripheral blood mononuclear cells, obtained in the first trimester of pregnancy. This receptor was identified in a female donor with multiple sclerosis, enrolled in a pregnancy study. This CDR3 is CASSLSGGIGLAGVEQYF. In DNA form, the CDR3 reads TGTGCCAGCAGCTTATCGGGCGGTATCGGGCTAGCGGGAGTCGAGCAGTACTTC.